One and the same sample provided the 22 T cell receptor beta chains below, sequenced in a study of beta chain features in type 1 diabetes. Overall study findings and caveats: A moderate, significant TCRB CDR3 shortening appeared in type 1 diabetes across four CD4+ subsets.

Their antigens remain unidentified. Every isolated RNA sample was fully reverse transcribed, so sequencing captured expressed TCRB transcripts. TCRdb keeps only in-frame clones here, not all; method: immunoSEQ multiplex PCR. Of roughly 700,000 clones listed, 13% were seen once; the top ten hold around 0.022%. The source material was naive CD4+ T cells from blood. These receptors were obtained from a man aged 18 to 30 with type 1 diabetes.

The V and J genes are TRBV5-6 and TRBJ1-1, with a tentative D call TRBD1 (6 bases). Trimming stripped 4 bases from V and 4 bases from J, with 17 bases between. The CDR3 sequence is 15 residues long. Germline V CDR1 and CDR2: SGHDT, YYEEEE. CDR3 in amino acids: CASSLRGPPGTEAFF. The CDR3 bases are TGTGCCAGCAGCCTGCGGGGGCCGCCGGGCACTGAAGCTTTCTTT.

The chain joins TRBV18 to TRBJ2-7; 8 nucleotides agree with TRBD1. J was trimmed by 4 bases and V by 6 bases; bases with no gene match: 11. CDR1 KGHSH and CDR2 LQKENI come from the germline V gene. The CDR3 spans 15 residues. This CDR3 reads CASSPTGGIPYEQYF. The CDR3 region has the DNA TGTGCCAGCTCCCCAACAGGGGGAATACCTTACGAGCAGTACTTC.

CDR3 sequence: CASSRGQARSYEQYF. The CDR3 nucleotides are TGTGCCAGCAGCAGAGGACAGGCGAGGTCCTACGAGCAGTACTTC. The chain is built from TRBV6-6 and TRBJ2-7; 7 bases line up with TRBD1. The J segment lost 1 base and the V segment lost 6 bases, leaving 9 bases of the junction unmatched. Germline values: CDR1 MNHNY, CDR2 SVGAGI (reference sequence). This CDR3 spans 15 amino acids.

The chain couples TRBV12-5 to TRBJ1-2; D is uncertain. The CDR3 runs to 12 residues. Trimming took 3 bases from V and 2 from J, leaving 4 bases between them. Germline loops: CDR1 LGHNT, CDR2 FRNRAP. In nucleotides, the CDR3 is TGTGCTAGTGGTTTTCTGAACTATGGCTACACCTTC. The encoded protein is CASGFLNYGYTF.

This chain connects TRBV19 to TRBJ1-2; TRBD1 is a possible D gene (6 bases). V gave up 5 bases and J gave up 7 bases, with 11 bases separating them. This CDR3 is built from 12 residues. The germline V gene has CDR1 LNHDA and CDR2 SQIVND (reference sequence). This CDR3 is CASSPRQAGYTF. The CDR3 DNA is TGTGCCAGTAGTCCCAGACAGGCTGGCTACACCTTC.

Comments on this clone: The same CDR3 arises from other DNA sequences in this sample as well. The gene calls are TRBV18 and TRBJ2-5; D gene unclear. Germline values: CDR1 KGHSH, CDR2 LQKENI. The ends were cut back, 5 bases at V and 4 bases at J, with 5 bases in the middle. The CDR3 extends over 11 amino acids. The CDR3 here is CASSAGETQYF. Here the CDR3 DNA reads TGTGCCAGCTCAGCAGGAGAGACCCAGTACTTC.

The genes are TRBV5-1 and TRBJ2-3, with TRBD2 matching over 11 bases. The J segment lost 5 bases and the V segment lost 0 bases, leaving 5 bases of the junction unmatched. This CDR3 region has 16 residues. The germline V gene has CDR1 SGHRS and CDR2 YFSETQ. The CDR3 spells CASSLVVAGGQDTQYF. The CDR3 nucleotides read TGCGCCAGCAGCTTGGTGGTAGCGGGGGGGCAAGATACGCAGTATTTT.

This clone was seen a few times. The rearrangement joins TRBV7-2 to TRBJ1-5, with a tentative D call TRBD1 (6 bases). Germline CDR1 reads SGHTA; CDR2 reads FQGNSA. CDR3 length equals 15 residues. Trimming shortened V by 4 bases and J by 4 bases, and 14 bases separated the two germline ends. In DNA, the CDR3 is TGTGCCAGCAGCTCCTCGGACAGACTTAATCAGCCCCAGCATTTT. Protein product: CASSSSDRLNQPQHF.

This clone was counted only a few times. The CDR3 region has the DNA TGCGCCAGCAGTCAAACCAGCCCCCCGGGGCAAGAGACCCAGTACTTC. The encoded protein is CASSQTSPPGQETQYF. J is TRBJ2-5 and V is TRBV23-1, with D possibly being TRBD2 (5 bases). TRBV23-1 is recorded as an ORF, its role being uncertain. V was clipped by 2 bases and J by 2 bases, with 15 bases between them. The CDR3 has 16 residues.

This chain connects TRBV5-1 to TRBJ1-1; the match to TRBD1 covers 9 bases. The germline V gene encodes CDR1 SGHRS and CDR2 YFSETQ. The CDR3 runs 18 residues. V trimming: 0 bases; J trimming: 0 bases; junction bases outside the gene matches: 9. CDR3: CASSLAGGQGHMNTEAFF. CDR3 nucleotides: TGCGCCAGCAGCTTGGCCGGGGGACAGGGCCACATGAACACTGAAGCTTTCTTT.

The chain uses TRBV5-6 and TRBJ1-4, with a weak D call TRBD1 (5 bases). CDR3 size: 16 residues. Germline CDR1 is SGHDT and CDR2 is YYEEEE. The ends were cut back, 1 base at V and 10 bases at J, with 20 bases in the middle. The CDR3 spells CASSLNGVTLRGKLFF. In nucleotides, the CDR3 is TGTGCCAGCAGCTTGAACGGAGTAACCCTTAGGGGAAAACTGTTTTTT.

This rearrangement joins TRBV29-1 to TRBJ1-4; D remains ambiguous. CDR1 is SQVTM and CDR2 is ANQGSEA in the germline V gene. The CDR3 loop spans 12 amino acids. The V and J ends lost 6 bases and 0 bases respectively, with 5 bases between them. CDR3 in DNA: TGCAGCGTAATCGCAACTAATGAAAAACTGTTTTTT. Its protein is CSVIATNEKLFF.

This clone appeared a few times. The V call is TRBV19, the J call TRBJ2-7; D possibly corresponds to TRBD2 (5 bases). The CDR3 length is 15 residues. Trimming removed 4 bases from V and 0 bases from J, with 13 bases in between. CDR1 is LNHDA and CDR2 is SQIVND in the germline V gene (reference sequence). Here the CDR3 DNA reads TGTGCCAGTAGTACCCAAACCGGAGGCTCCTACGAGCAGTACTTC. This encodes CASSTQTGGSYEQYF.

This clone has a single count. This chain connects TRBV6-5 to TRBJ2-7; 8 bases fit TRBD1. V trimming: 4 bases; J trimming: 5 bases; junction bases outside the gene matches: 4. There are 13 residues in the CDR3. CDR1 MNHEY and CDR2 SVGAGI come from the germline V gene. The CDR3 here is CASSSGQGDEQYF. As DNA, the CDR3 is TGTGCCAGCAGTTCCGGACAGGGTGACGAGCAGTACTTC.

This clone was seen a few times. As DNA, the CDR3 is TGTGCCAGCAGAAGGGGGACCCTCTATGGCTACACCTTC. It encodes CASRRGTLYGYTF. The V call is TRBV2, the J call TRBJ1-2, with a tentative D call TRBD1 (6 bases). The germline V gene encodes CDR1 SNHLY and CDR2 FYNNEI. V dropped 6 bases and J dropped 4 bases, with 12 bases sitting between them. The CDR3 runs 13 residues.

This clone was counted a few times. The V and J genes are TRBV18 and TRBJ2-7; TRBD1 matches at 7 bases. The J segment lost 2 bases and the V segment lost 5 bases, leaving 6 bases of the junction unmatched. The germline V gene encodes CDR1 KGHSH and CDR2 LQKENI. This CDR3 spans 14 amino acids. DNA of the CDR3: TGTGCCAGCTCATCAGGACAGGAACCCTACGAGCAGTACTTC. Its translation is CASSSGQEPYEQYF.

This clone occurred a few times. This same CDR3 is encoded by further DNA sequences in the sample. CDR3: CASSVASGTYNEQFF. CDR3 DNA sequence: TGTGCCAGCAGCGTAGCCAGCGGGACCTACAATGAGCAGTTCTTC. The rearrangement uses TRBV9 and TRBJ2-1; 7 bases fit TRBD2. CDR1 SGDLS and CDR2 YYNGEE come from the germline V gene. V was clipped by 0 bases and J by 2 bases; unmatched bases: 2. The length of the CDR3 is 15 residues.

The chain joins TRBV6-5 to TRBJ1-6; 7 positions agree with TRBD1. J was trimmed by 7 bases and V by 5 bases; bases with no gene match: 8. Germline-derived CDR1 and CDR2 are MNHEY and SVGAGI. This CDR3 is 15 amino acids long. The CDR3 DNA sequence: TGTGCCAGCAGTCAATACGGGACAGTCAATTCACCCCTCCACTTT. It is translated as CASSQYGTVNSPLHF.

V and J are TRBV6-5 and TRBJ2-7; maybe TRBD1 (8 bases). CDR3 length: 15 residues. The germline CDR1 and CDR2 sequences are MNHEY and SVGAGI. Trimming took 2 bases from V and 3 from J, leaving 14 bases between them. CDR3 protein: CASSYRTGRGYEQYF. CDR3 sequence (DNA): TGTGCCAGCAGTTACCGGACAGGGAGGGGCTACGAGCAGTACTTC.

This rearrangement joins TRBV27 to TRBJ1-1; D remains ambiguous. CDR1 is MNHEY, CDR2 SMNVEV, per germline (reference sequence). Trimming cost V 10 bases and J 9 bases, with 18 bases left between them. The CDR3 covers 12 residues. Written as DNA, the CDR3 is TGTGCCACCTTTTCTCGGGCCAAACAAGCTTTCTTT. This translates into CATFSRAKQAFF.

The chain has TRBV2 and TRBJ2-7; the D is unclear. Trimming cost V 7 bases and J 3 bases, with 25 bases left between them. The CDR3 is 17 amino acids. Germline V gene data show CDR1 as SNHLY and CDR2 as FYNNEI. The CDR3 reads CASNRPGVRSLYYEQYF. Here the CDR3 DNA reads TGTGCCAGCAATCGGCCCGGTGTCAGAAGTCTTTACTACGAGCAGTACTTC. Complete variable domain (other parts from reference TRBV2 and TRBJ2-7): EPEVTQTPSHQVTQMGQEVILRCVPISNHLYFYWYRQILGQKVEFLVSFYNNEISEKSEIFDDQFSVERPDGSNFTLKIRSTKLEDSAMYFCASNRPGVRSLYYEQYFGPGTRLTVT.

This clone occurred a few times. The chain links TRBV9 to TRBJ2-2; 8 bases are shared with TRBD1. The ends lost 7 bases at V and 1 base at J; junction bases unmatched: 6. The CDR3 spans 15 residues. Germline V gene data show CDR1 as SGDLS and CDR2 as YYNGEE. CDR3 nucleotide sequence: TGTGCCAGCGCCCCAGGGGGCTGGAACACCGGGGAGCTGTTTTTT. This codes for CASAPGGWNTGELFF.